Below, 19 T cell receptor beta chains from the same sample are listed, as sequenced in a study of post-analysis software for immune sequencing data. Overall study results and limits: Patients had higher frequencies than controls of roughly five TRBV segments, including TRBV5-6, TRBV5-1 and TRBV20-1.

Their antigen targets remain unknown. Carried by the TCR beta cDNA libraries were unique molecular identifiers. TCRdb recomputed calls from the PCR reads with MiXCR, one row per CDR3 protein. The repertoire holds hundreds of thousands of distinct CDR3 sequences, with 30% as singletons. The sample taken for sequencing was blood. All receptors come from a girl aged 10 to 17 with multiple sclerosis.

The V and J genes are TRBV20-1 and TRBJ2-2, with TRBD2 matching over 8 bases. With 4 bases clipped from V and 9 bases from J, the junction kept 13 bases outside the gene matches. The germline V gene has CDR1 DFQATT and CDR2 SNEGSKA (reference sequence). The CDR3 runs 15 residues. The CDR3 sequence is CSAMRIGGASWELFF. The CDR3 DNA sequence: TGCAGTGCTATGAGGATCGGGGGGGCCTCTTGGGAGCTGTTTTTT.

V gene TRBV28 combines with J gene TRBJ1-1, with 8 bases that match TRBD1. The CDR3 is made up of 14 amino acids. After removal of 6 bases from V and 6 bases from J, the junction contained 9 bases not matched to a gene. CDR1 is MDHEN, CDR2 SYDVKM, per germline. The CDR3 region is CASRLTGGTAEAFF. In nucleotides, the CDR3 is TGTGCCAGCAGACTTACAGGGGGGACGGCTGAAGCTTTCTTT.

This clonotype turned up a few times. The V and J genes are TRBV7-9 and TRBJ1-2; TRBD1 matches 8 bases. CDR3 length equals 14 residues. The germline V gene encodes CDR1 SEHNR and CDR2 FQNEAQ (reference sequence). Losses at the gene ends were 5 bases for V and 8 bases for J; bases not matched to a gene: 10. The CDR3 nucleotides are TGTGCCAGCAGCCCCCTGACAGGGGTGCACGGCTACACCTTC. Its protein is CASSPLTGVHGYTF.

The J gene is TRBJ2-5, the V gene TRBV7-9; a possible D gene is TRBD1 (5 bases). Germline CDR1 reads SEHNR; CDR2 reads FQNEAQ (reference sequence). The CDR3 length is 14 residues. V was pared by 1 base and J by 4 bases, with 10 bases between. CDR3 amino acids: CASSLVGARETQYF. In DNA, the CDR3 is TGTGCCAGCAGCTTAGTAGGGGCACGAGAGACCCAGTACTTC.

The J gene is TRBJ2-1, the V gene TRBV6-2 or TRBV6-3; D tentatively fits TRBD1 or TRBD2 (5 bases each). V was cut by 6 bases and J by 5 bases, with 17 bases left in between. Germline V lookup: CDR1 MNHEY, CDR2 SVGEGT. The CDR3 runs 15 residues. The CDR3 sequence is CASRGRAPLDNEQFF. The CDR3 DNA sequence: TGTGCCAGCAGGGGACGGGCGCCCCTGGACAATGAGCAGTTCTTC.

This chain connects TRBV27 to TRBJ1-5; 8 bases line up with TRBD1. Germline V lookup: CDR1 MNHEY, CDR2 SMNVEV (reference sequence). The CDR3 loop spans 15 amino acids. J lost 7 bases, V lost 2 bases, and 7 bases had no gene match. This chain's CDR3 is CASSLGQGAQQPQHF. Here the CDR3 DNA reads TGTGCCAGCAGTTTAGGTCAGGGGGCGCAGCAGCCCCAGCATTTT.

The J gene is TRBJ2-2, the V gene TRBV15; D unclear. V lost 0 bases and J lost 4, with 9 bases in between. The germline gives CDR1 LNHNV, CDR2 YYDKDF (reference sequence). This CDR3 has 15 residues. CDR3 in DNA: TGTGCCACCAGCAGAGATGGTCGAGCCACCGGGGAGCTGTTTTTT. It is translated as CATSRDGRATGELFF. The full variable domain, completed using reference TRBV15 and TRBJ2-2, is DAMVIQNPRYQVTQFGKPVTLSCSQTLNHNVMYWYQQKSSQAPKLLFHYYDKDFNNEADTPDNFQSRRPNTSFCFLDIRSPGLGDTAMYLCATSRDGRATGELFFGEGSRLTVL.

V usage is TRBV19 and J usage is TRBJ1-1; D is ambiguous. V was cut by 3 bases and J by 6 bases, with 20 bases left in between. The CDR3 runs to 16 residues. Germline values: CDR1 LNHDA, CDR2 SQIVND (reference sequence). The CDR3 region has the DNA TGTGCCAGTAGTATTTACCGGGCAGACATTAAACCTGAAGCTTTCTTT. Its translation: CASSIYRADIKPEAFF.

This clonotype was detected ten times or more. This rearrangement joins TRBV4-3 to TRBJ2-1; D is unresolved. With 0 bases removed from V and 7 bases from J, the gap between germline ends came to 10 bases. The CDR3 has 14 amino acids. CDR1 is LGHNA, CDR2 YSLEER, per germline. CDR3 nucleotides: TGCGCCAGCAGCCAAGATCGGGTTAGGAATGAGCAGTTCTTC. As protein: CASSQDRVRNEQFF.

This clonotype was detected only a few times. The gene calls are TRBV3-1 and TRBJ1-6; 7 nucleotides line up with TRBD1. With V trimmed by 1 base and J by 10 bases, 7 bases remained unmatched. CDR3 length: 15 amino acids. The V gene's germline CDR1 is LGHDT and CDR2 YNNKEL (reference sequence). CDR3 protein: CASSQADRVGSPLHF. CDR3 coding DNA: TGTGCCAGCAGCCAAGCCGACAGGGTAGGGTCACCCCTCCACTTT.

This clonotype occurred many times. The V gene is TRBV6-5, the J gene TRBJ2-5; D not resolved. Trimming left V 2 bases short and J 5 bases short, with 9 bases between. The CDR3 has 13 residues. CDR1 and CDR2 from the germline V gene are MNHEY and SVGAGI. The CDR3, as DNA: TGTGCCAGCAGTTACCTGATGGGGGAGACCCAGTACTTC. The encoded protein is CASSYLMGETQYF.

In this sample, this clonotype turned up a few times. The rearrangement joins TRBV3-1 to TRBJ1-4; D is perhaps TRBD1 (5 bases). V lost 1 base and J lost 7, with 13 bases in between. CDR1 and CDR2 from the germline V gene are LGHDT and YNNKEL (reference sequence). The length of the CDR3 is 15 residues. The CDR3 loop is CASSQVMGRSEKLFF. The CDR3 region has the DNA TGTGCCAGCAGCCAAGTTATGGGGCGGAGTGAAAAACTGTTTTTT.

The chain recombines TRBV19 with TRBJ2-3; no firm D call. Trimming removed 3 bases from V and 6 bases from J, with 7 bases in between. CDR1 is LNHDA and CDR2 is SQIVND in the germline V gene (reference sequence). This CDR3 contains 12 residues. Here the CDR3 DNA reads TGTGCCAGTAGTATGGTGGGGGATACGCAGTATTTT. Its translation: CASSMVGDTQYF.

This clonotype was seen a few times. The CDR3 region is CASSPDSGPEQYF. CDR3 nucleotide sequence: TGTGCCAGCAGTCCCGACAGTGGCCCCGAGCAGTACTTC. The V gene is TRBV6-5, the J gene TRBJ2-5, with D perhaps TRBD1 (5 bases). The assigned J gene may be wrong: the sequence end matches TRBJ2-7 better. In germline, CDR1 is MNHEY, CDR2 SVGAGI. The length of the CDR3 is 13 residues.

The chain carries TRBV12-3 or TRBV12-4 and TRBJ2-5; possibly TRBD1 or TRBD2 for D (6 bases each). The CDR3 is 12 amino acids. V was shortened by 1 base and J by 11 bases, with 11 bases between the two germline ends. CDR3 DNA sequence: TGTGCCAGCAGTTTAGTGGGGGGCGGGCAGTACTTC. Protein sequence: CASSLVGGGQYF.

The V call is TRBV20-1, the J call TRBJ2-7; D is ambiguous. CDR1 is DFQATT and CDR2 is SNEGSKA in the germline V gene (reference sequence). This CDR3 comprises 10 residues. Trimming stripped 6 bases from V and 1 base from J, with 4 bases between. The CDR3 DNA reads TGCAGTGCCGCTTCCTACGAGCAGTACTTC. It yields the protein CSAASYEQYF.

This clonotype was counted only a few times. A much larger clone lies a single base off, so this may be a read error. This chain connects TRBV29-1 to TRBJ2-5; D could derive from TRBD1 or TRBD2 (6 bases each). The CDR3 spans 11 residues. CDR1 and CDR2 (germline): SQVTM, ANQGSEA. Trimming left V 4 bases short and J 11 bases short, with 14 bases between. The CDR3 region has the DNA TGCAGCGTTGGGGGGGCCGGTGAGCAGTACTTC. Encoded protein: CSVGGAGEQYF.

As to this clonotype: A read error may produce the germline difference seen at one junction end. The CDR3 DNA sequence: TGTGCTAGCAGCTTAGGCAGGACAGGGAACACCGGGGAGCTGTTTTTT. Translated: CASSLGRTGNTGELFF. This sequence joins TRBV7-7 and TRBJ2-2; the match to TRBD1 covers 7 bases. The CDR3 has 16 residues. Germline V gene data show CDR1 as SSHAT and CDR2 as FNYEAQ (reference sequence). Full variable domain (remainder filled in from reference TRBV7-7 and TRBJ2-2): GAGVSQSPRYKVTKRGQDVTLRCDPISSHATLYWYQQALGQGPEFLTYFNYEAQPDKSGLPSDRFSAERPEGSISTLTIQRTEQRDSAMYRCASSLGRTGNTGELFFGEGSRLTVL.

This clonotype came up a few times. The rearrangement uses TRBV5-1 and TRBJ2-4; 9 nucleotides line up with TRBD1. This CDR3 region has 16 residues. J lost 7 bases, V lost 4 bases, and 12 bases had no gene match. Looked up from germline, CDR1 is SGHRS and CDR2 is YFSETQ. CDR3 nucleotide sequence: TGCGCCAGCAGCGCGGAACCGGGACAGGGATCTAACATTCAGTACTTC. This translates into CASSAEPGQGSNIQYF.